This TCR beta chain was captured in a study of Ad26.COV2.S vaccination and SARS-CoV-2 variants. Study summary: Into the muscle, Ad26.COV2.S was dosed once or twice, 56 days apart.

Study results and limitations: Possible underestimation of total T cell responses by the TCR breadth and depth analyses was noted.

Generated by immunoSEQ multiplex PCR, the TCRdb table keeps only in-frame clones and is missing some. This table has about 680,000 clones, around 90% appearing once. The germline V gene has CDR1 MNHEY and CDR2 SVGAGI. The CDR3 contains 15 residues. Trimming removed 2 bases from V and 2 bases from J; junction bases left unmatched: 5. As to treatment: approximately 18 received Ad26.COV2.S at low or high dose, single or two shots; 5 received placebo; per-sample allocation not given. The study sampled participants on day 63 after the first vaccine or placebo injection. An Ad26 vector was used to express Wuhan-strain SARS-CoV-2 spike as the vaccine. With respect to this clone: Its specificity is not known.

The J gene is TRBJ2-7, the V gene TRBV6-5, with 8 bases lining up with TRBD1. The specimen was peripheral blood, collected in a trial of Ad26.COV2.S vaccine versus placebo. This TCR came from a person between 18 and 65 years old who received the Ad26.COV2.S COVID-19 vaccine or a placebo. The CDR3 DNA reads as TGTGCCAGCAGTTACCAACAGGGGGGAACCTACGAGCAGTACTTC. This translates into CASSYQQGGTYEQYF.